What follows are 18 T cell receptor beta chains derived from one specimen sequenced in a study of CD8 T cells in ankylosing spondylitis. TCRdb re-derived calls from the 5' RACE reads in MiXCR, one entry per CDR3 protein. Among around 300,000 distinct CDR3 sequences listed, 20% were seen once. The sample was blood, either unsorted or a sorted T cell fraction (not recorded which). Receptors originate from a female donor with ankylosing spondylitis or in good health (not recorded which).

V usage is TRBV20-1 and J usage is TRBJ2-5; TRBD1 or TRBD2 may be the D gene (5 bases each). The CDR3 loop spans 15 amino acids. Looked up from germline, CDR1 is DFQATT and CDR2 is SNEGSKA (reference sequence). Between the trimmed V and J ends, which lost 4 bases and 3 bases, there was a span of 18 bases. The CDR3 sequence: CSATQPGRREETQYF. DNA of the CDR3: TGCAGTGCTACCCAGCCGGGACGGCGAGAAGAGACCCAGTACTTC.

The rearrangement uses TRBV7-2 and TRBJ2-5; TRBD2 aligns across 12 bases. The CDR3 contains 15 residues. Germline CDR1 SGHTA, CDR2 FQGNSA. Trimming at V came to 5 bases and at J to 4 bases, leaving 5 bases not matched to a gene. CDR3 sequence (DNA): TGTGCCAGCAGCGCGTCGACTAGCGGGGGAGAGACCCAGTACTTC. Translated, it gives CASSASTSGGETQYF.

The gene calls are TRBV4-3 and TRBJ2-7; D gene unclear. Trimming pared 0 bases from V and 0 bases from J, leaving 9 bases between. This CDR3 region has 15 residues. Germline values: CDR1 LGHNA, CDR2 YSLEER. The CDR3 coding sequence is TGCGCCAGCAGCCAAGAAGCTTTCCCCTCCTACGAGCAGTACTTC. Translation gives CASSQEAFPSYEQYF.

This sequence joins TRBV27 and TRBJ2-5; no definite D call. Germline V gives CDR1 MNHEY, CDR2 SMNVEV (reference sequence). V lost 7 bases and J 3 bases, leaving 6 bases between the germline ends. This CDR3 spans 11 amino acids. The CDR3 DNA sequence: TGTGCCAGCAACCCCGAAGAGACCCAGTACTTC. Translation gives CASNPEETQYF.

This clonotype has only a few counts. The chain employs TRBV12-3 or TRBV12-4 and TRBJ1-5, with D maybe TRBD1 (5 bases). Trimming removed 3 bases from V and 3 bases from J, with 18 bases in between. The CDR3 has 17 amino acids. Written as DNA, the CDR3 is TGTGCCAGCAGTTTGATTAGGGGCAGACCTTCCAATCAGCCCCAGCATTTT. Its protein is CASSLIRGRPSNQPQHF.

This clonotype has more than one count but fewer than ten. The chain couples TRBV20-1 to TRBJ2-7; the match to TRBD1 covers 8 bases. Germline values: CDR1 DFQATT, CDR2 SNEGSKA (reference sequence). This CDR3 spans 14 amino acids. V gave up 4 bases and J gave up 6 bases; unmatched junction bases: 11. The CDR3 loop reads CSAIPPGQDREQYF. CDR3 DNA: TGCAGTGCTATTCCCCCGGGACAGGACCGCGAGCAGTACTTC.

This chain uses TRBV30 with TRBJ1-2; D remains unclear. V was cut by 4 bases and J by 4 bases, with 13 bases left in between. The CDR3 runs to 13 residues. Germline V CDR1 and CDR2: GTSNPN, SVGIG (reference sequence). The DNA for the CDR3 is TGTGCCTGGACCCCGGACGGGTTCTATGGCTACACCTTC. Its translation is CAWTPDGFYGYTF.

The chain uses TRBV12-3 or TRBV12-4 and TRBJ1-4, with D possibly matching TRBD1 (5 bases). V was pared by 7 bases and J by 7 bases, with 19 bases between. The CDR3 length is 15 residues. CDR3 nucleotides: TGTGCCAGCACCCGGGGCCGCGAGATGGGTGAAAAACTGTTTTTT. Protein product: CASTRGREMGEKLFF.

This rearrangement joins TRBV6-2 or TRBV6-3 to TRBJ2-1; 8 bases agree with TRBD2. J lost 5 bases, V lost 5 bases, and 5 bases had no gene match. This CDR3 comprises 14 residues. Looked up from germline, CDR1 is MNHEY and CDR2 is SVGEGT. The chain's CDR3 is CASSGTRMNNEQFF. The CDR3, as DNA: TGTGCCAGCAGTGGGACTAGGATGAACAATGAGCAGTTCTTC.

The chain links TRBV20-1 to TRBJ2-7; D not certain. The ends were cut back, 6 bases at V and 4 bases at J, with 16 bases in the middle. CDR1 and CDR2 from the germline V gene are DFQATT and SNEGSKA (reference sequence). This CDR3 has 13 amino acids. The CDR3 is CSARDPLTYEQYF. Here the CDR3 DNA reads TGCAGTGCCCGCGACCCCCTGACATACGAGCAGTACTTC.

This clonotype appeared a few times. The gene calls are TRBV9 and TRBJ2-2; D possibly corresponds to TRBD1 (5 bases). Per the germline V gene, CDR1 is SGDLS and CDR2 is YYNGEE. V was cut by 0 bases and J by 3 bases, with 9 bases left in between. This CDR3 has 15 residues. The CDR3 protein is CASSVVAGYTGELFF. In nucleotides, the CDR3 is TGTGCCAGCAGCGTAGTGGCAGGGTACACCGGGGAGCTGTTTTTT.

The chain couples TRBV20-1 to TRBJ2-1; no clear D. This CDR3 contains 11 residues. Between the trimmed V and J ends, which lost 3 bases and 8 bases, there was a span of 8 bases. Per the germline V gene, CDR1 is DFQATT and CDR2 is SNEGSKA (reference sequence). CDR3 residues: CSASVRYEQFF. CDR3 DNA sequence: TGCAGTGCTAGCGTTAGGTATGAGCAGTTCTTC.

This clonotype was seen more than once but under ten times. V is TRBV30 and J is TRBJ1-1; no firm D call. V was clipped by 4 bases and J by 1 base, with 13 bases between them. The CDR3 is 14 residues long. In germline, CDR1 is GTSNPN, CDR2 SVGIG (reference sequence). The CDR3 protein is CAWTRGRKNTEAFF. DNA for the CDR3: TGTGCCTGGACTAGAGGACGGAAGAACACTGAAGCTTTCTTT.

The V call is TRBV12-5, the J call TRBJ2-1; TRBD2 agrees at 8 bases. The CDR3 runs 17 residues. Germline-derived CDR1 and CDR2 are LGHNT and FRNRAP. V trimming: 3 bases; J trimming: 4 bases; junction bases outside the gene matches: 11. CDR3 nucleotide sequence: TGTGCTAGTGGTTTCTTACATAGCGGGACGGGGTACAATGAGCAGTTCTTC. It translates to CASGFLHSGTGYNEQFF.

The chain joins TRBV20-1 to TRBJ1-1; D is ambiguous. Trimming shortened V by 4 bases and J by 1 base, and 10 bases separated the two germline ends. Germline V CDR1 and CDR2: DFQATT, SNEGSKA (reference sequence). The CDR3 spans 13 residues. CDR3 sequence reads: CSAKGRANTEAFF. CDR3 coding DNA: TGCAGTGCTAAAGGGAGGGCGAACACTGAAGCTTTCTTT.

This clonotype came up a few times. The chain combines TRBV6-5 with TRBJ1-2, with a tentative D call TRBD1 (6 bases). Germline V gives CDR1 MNHEY, CDR2 SVGAGI. V was trimmed by 5 bases and J by 7 bases, leaving 20 bases between them. The CDR3 spans 15 residues. The CDR3 here is CASSHNGEYRVGYTF. The DNA for the CDR3 is TGTGCCAGCAGTCACAACGGGGAATACAGGGTTGGCTACACCTTC.

Only a few counts were recorded for this clonotype. The chain uses TRBV11-2 and TRBJ2-7; 14 nucleotides align to TRBD2. The junction had 7 bases not matched to a gene; V was cut back by 4 bases and J by 5 bases. The CDR3 length is 16 residues. The germline V gene has CDR1 SGHAT and CDR2 FQNNGV. CDR3 DNA sequence: TGTGCCAGCAGCTCGGGGACTAGCGGGAGCGTCGACGAGCAGTACTTC. Translation gives CASSSGTSGSVDEQYF. The variable domain in full, with the rest retrieved from reference TRBV11-2 and TRBJ2-7, is EAGVAQSPRYKIIEKRQSVAFWCNPISGHATLYWYQQILGQGPKLLIQFQNNGVVDDSQLPKDRFSAERLKGVDSTLKIQPAKLEDSAVYLCASSSGTSGSVDEQYFGPGTRLTVT.

The chain has TRBV9 and TRBJ2-7; a weak D match, TRBD2 (5 bases). The CDR3 runs 14 residues. V was cut by 5 bases and J by 0 bases, with 12 bases left in between. CDR1 and CDR2 from the germline V gene are SGDLS and YYNGEE. The CDR3 is CASSGGGSSYEQYF. CDR3 nucleotides: TGTGCCAGCAGTGGAGGTGGGAGCTCCTACGAGCAGTACTTC.